Included here is one T cell receptor beta chain sequence, with context. It lacks a known antigen. No per-base quality is available; no much larger clone lies one base away. There are 11 amino acids in the CDR3, from cysteine to phenylalanine inclusive. Of the read, only the CDR3 DNA is kept; its 33 bases are in frame from base 1. The junction carries 9 bases between V and J, which are trimmed by 4 bases and 11 bases respectively. CD3+ T cells, isolated magnetically, got 1.5 hours of stimulation with PMA and ionomycin and were then labeled using IL-17A and IFNgamma cytokine secretion assays. Synovial fluid effusions were drawn from actively inflamed joints of patients with psoriatic arthritis. For each patient, synovial fluid served as the source from which three memory CD8+ T cell populations were isolated by sorting: Tc1 cells (IL-17A-IFNgamma+), Tc17 cells (IL-17A+) and the bulk memory fraction, allowing their TCR repertoires to be compared. Psoriatic arthritis patients met the Classification of Psoriatic Arthritis Study Group (CASPAR) criteria. Cells secreting cytokines were also stained with a viability dye and with anti-CD3, CD8, CD14 and CD4 antibodies, then sorted on a BD FACSAria. TCRbeta sequencing was performed on sorted synovial fluid CD8+ T cell subsets from a few patients with psoriatic arthritis. Before use, synovial fluid mononuclear cells were separated with Lymphoprep and cryopreserved in liquid nitrogen. Cryopreservation medium contained approximately 46% fetal calf serum and approximately 9.4% dimethyl sulfoxide.

The data derive from a study of IL-17A CD8 T cells in psoriatic arthritis synovium. As for the study more broadly: The study was designed to define the phenotype, molecular profile and function of synovial IL-17A+CD8+ T cells in the pathogenesis of psoriatic arthritis.

DNA was extracted (Qiagen), and TCRbeta V-D-J rearrangements were subjected to bias-controlled amplification followed by high-throughput sequencing (immunoSEQ; Adaptive Biotech). Concerning the study's data processing: The immunoSEQ Analyzer platform was used for sequence-level analysis of productive sequences. Clonality was calculated as 1 minus Pielou's evenness, so values run from 0 (highly polyclonal) up to 1 (monoclonal). The Morisita index, which runs from 0 (no similarity) to 1 (complete similarity), was used to measure repertoire overlap between subsets. The clones in this table, taken by TCRdb from immuneACCESS, are in-frame only. Not every clone is retained; where verified, under half of the shortfall comes from an unresolved V gene, and the cause of the rest is unknown. D and trimming come from the DNA, and the V and J calls and clone size come from that table. The sample table records about 2,200 clones; about 70% of these occur just once. Together, the top ten hold about 15% of the sample.

Overall study outcomes, separate from this receptor: Although most synovial CD8+ subsets stayed polyclonal, some individual clones made up over 5% of the repertoire. Because no psoriatic arthritis synovial tissue samples were available, cells were taken from synovial fluid instead of synovial tissue. In two patients, many Tc17 clones also appeared in the synovial Tc1 population, producing Morisita overlap indices above 0.85. TCR sequencing covered only three patients, which the authors acknowledged as a limited sample size.

Sequenced sample: IFN-gamma+ CD8+ T cells from synovial fluid. What this sample's cell subset or site label stands for: IL-17A-IFNgamma+ memory CD8+ (Tc1) cells. This chain joins TRBV23-1 to TRBJ2-1; 6 matching bases give a weak D call of TRBD2. TRBV23-1 carries the ORF label, with uncertain function. This receptor was taken from a human donor with psoriatic arthritis. The sequenced DNA: TGCGCCAGCAGTCTAGGACTAAAGCAGTTCTTC. Translated, it gives CASSLGLKQFF.